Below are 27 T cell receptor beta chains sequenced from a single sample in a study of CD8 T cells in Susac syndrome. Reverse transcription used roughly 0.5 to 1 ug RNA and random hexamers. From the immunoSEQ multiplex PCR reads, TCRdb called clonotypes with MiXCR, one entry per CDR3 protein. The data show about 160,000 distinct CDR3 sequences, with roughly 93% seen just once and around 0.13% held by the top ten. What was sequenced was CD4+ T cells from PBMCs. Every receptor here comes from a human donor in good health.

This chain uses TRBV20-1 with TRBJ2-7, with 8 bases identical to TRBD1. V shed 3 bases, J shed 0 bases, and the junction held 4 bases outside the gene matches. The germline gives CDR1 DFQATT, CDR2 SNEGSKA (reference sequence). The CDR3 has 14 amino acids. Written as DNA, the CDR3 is TGCAGTGCTAGTCCCGGGACAGGCTCCTACGAGCAGTACTTC. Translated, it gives CSASPGTGSYEQYF.

DNA for the CDR3: TGCGCCAGCAGCCAAGTTCCCTCGGGGGGGATGACAGATACGCAGTATTTT. Encoded protein: CASSQVPSGGMTDTQYF. The gene calls are TRBV4-1 and TRBJ2-3, with 8 bases fitting TRBD2. Germline trimming cut 1 base from V and 3 bases from J; bases unmatched to any gene: 9. Germline-derived CDR1 and CDR2 are MGHRA and YSYEKL. The CDR3 is 17 amino acids.

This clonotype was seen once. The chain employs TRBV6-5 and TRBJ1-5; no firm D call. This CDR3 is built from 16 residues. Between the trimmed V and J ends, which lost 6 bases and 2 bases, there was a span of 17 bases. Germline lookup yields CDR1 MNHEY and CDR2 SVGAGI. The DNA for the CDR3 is TGTGCCAGCAGCTTATATCCCCCGGCAGGCAATCAGCCCCAGCATTTT. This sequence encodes CASSLYPPAGNQPQHF.

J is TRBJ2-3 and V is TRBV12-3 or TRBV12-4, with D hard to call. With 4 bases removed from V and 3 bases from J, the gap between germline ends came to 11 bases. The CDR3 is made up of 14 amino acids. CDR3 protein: CASSSDWGTDTQYF. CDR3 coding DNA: TGTGCCAGCAGTTCTGACTGGGGAACAGATACGCAGTATTTT.

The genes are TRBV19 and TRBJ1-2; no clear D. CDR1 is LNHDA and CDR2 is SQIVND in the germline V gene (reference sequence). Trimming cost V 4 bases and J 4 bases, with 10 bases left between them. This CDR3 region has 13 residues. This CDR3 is CASSRGYFYGYTF. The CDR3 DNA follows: TGTGCCAGTAGTAGGGGTTACTTCTATGGCTACACCTTC. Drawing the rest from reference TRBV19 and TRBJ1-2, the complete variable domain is DGGITQSPKYLFRKEGQNVTLSCEQNLNHDAMYWYRQDPGQGLRLIYYSQIVNDFQKGDIAEGYSVSREKKESFPLTVTSAQKNPTAFYLCASSRGYFYGYTFGSGTRLTVV.

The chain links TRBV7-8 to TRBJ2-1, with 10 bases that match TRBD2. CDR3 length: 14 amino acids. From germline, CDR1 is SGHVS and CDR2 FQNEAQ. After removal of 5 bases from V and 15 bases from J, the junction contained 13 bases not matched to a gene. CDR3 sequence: CASSRASSGGASFF. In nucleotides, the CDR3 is TGTGCCAGCAGCCGGGCGTCCAGCGGGGGGGCCTCGTTCTTC.

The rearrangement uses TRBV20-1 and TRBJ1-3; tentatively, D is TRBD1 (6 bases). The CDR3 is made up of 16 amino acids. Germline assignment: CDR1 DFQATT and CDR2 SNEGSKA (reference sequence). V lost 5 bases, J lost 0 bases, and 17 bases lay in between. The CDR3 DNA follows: TGCAGTGCTTCCCAAGCCGACAGGAGCTCTGGAAACACCATATATTTT. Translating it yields CSASQADRSSGNTIYF.

The DNA for the CDR3 is TGCAGTGCTAGAGCGGGTCGGGGGCATATGGGTGAAAAACTGTTTTTT. Amino acid sequence: CSARAGRGHMGEKLFF. The chain is built from TRBV20-1 and TRBJ1-4; possibly TRBD1 for D (6 bases). V shed 1 base and J shed 7 bases, with 19 bases lying between them. The CDR3 runs to 16 residues. Germline CDR1 DFQATT, CDR2 SNEGSKA (reference sequence).

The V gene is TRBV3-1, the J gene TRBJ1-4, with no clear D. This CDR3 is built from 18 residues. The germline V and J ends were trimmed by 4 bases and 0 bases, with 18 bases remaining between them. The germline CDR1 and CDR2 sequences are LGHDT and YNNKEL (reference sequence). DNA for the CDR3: TGTGCCAGCAGCCTTGACGGGTTAGTTACTACAACTAATGAAAAACTGTTTTTT. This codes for CASSLDGLVTTTNEKLFF.

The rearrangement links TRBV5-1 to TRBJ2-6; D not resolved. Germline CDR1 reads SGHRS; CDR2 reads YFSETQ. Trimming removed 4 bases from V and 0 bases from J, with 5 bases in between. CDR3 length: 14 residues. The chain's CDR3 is CASSEDSGANVLTF. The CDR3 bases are TGCGCCAGCAGCGAGGACTCTGGGGCCAACGTCCTGACTTTC.

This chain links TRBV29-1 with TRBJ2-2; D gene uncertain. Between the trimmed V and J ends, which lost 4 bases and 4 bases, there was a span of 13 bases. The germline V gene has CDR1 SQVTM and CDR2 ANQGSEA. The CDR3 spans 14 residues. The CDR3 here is CSVGAPGATGELFF. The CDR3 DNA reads TGCAGCGTTGGGGCCCCAGGAGCCACCGGGGAGCTGTTTTTT.

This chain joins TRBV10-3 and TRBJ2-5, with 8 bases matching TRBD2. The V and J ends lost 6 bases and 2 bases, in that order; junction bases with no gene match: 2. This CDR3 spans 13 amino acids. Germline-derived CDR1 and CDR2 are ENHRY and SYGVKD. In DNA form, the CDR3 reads TGTGCCATCAGGACTAGCGAGCAAGAGACCCAGTACTTC. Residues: CAIRTSEQETQYF.

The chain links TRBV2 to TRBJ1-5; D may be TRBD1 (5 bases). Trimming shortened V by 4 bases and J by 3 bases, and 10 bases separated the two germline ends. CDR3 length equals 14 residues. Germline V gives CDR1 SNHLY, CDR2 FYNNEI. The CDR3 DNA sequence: TGTGCCAGCAGTGGGGGGGGGACCAATCAGCCCCAGCATTTT. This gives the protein CASSGGGTNQPQHF. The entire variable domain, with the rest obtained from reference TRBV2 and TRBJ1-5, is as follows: EPEVTQTPSHQVTQMGQEVILRCVPISNHLYFYWYRQILGQKVEFLVSFYNNEISEKSEIFDDQFSVERPDGSNFTLKIRSTKLEDSAMYFCASSGGGTNQPQHFGDGTRLSIL.

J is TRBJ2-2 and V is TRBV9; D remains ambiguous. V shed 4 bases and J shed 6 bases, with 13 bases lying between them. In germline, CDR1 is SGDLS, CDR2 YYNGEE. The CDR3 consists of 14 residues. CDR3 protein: CASSRTLQPGELFF. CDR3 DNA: TGTGCCAGCAGCCGTACCCTCCAGCCCGGGGAGCTGTTTTTT.

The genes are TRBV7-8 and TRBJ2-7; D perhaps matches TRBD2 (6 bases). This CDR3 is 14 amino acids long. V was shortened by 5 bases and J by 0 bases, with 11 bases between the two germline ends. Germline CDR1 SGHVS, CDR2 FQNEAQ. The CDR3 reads CASSPGLDSYEQYF. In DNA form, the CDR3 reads TGTGCCAGCAGCCCGGGACTCGACTCCTACGAGCAGTACTTC.

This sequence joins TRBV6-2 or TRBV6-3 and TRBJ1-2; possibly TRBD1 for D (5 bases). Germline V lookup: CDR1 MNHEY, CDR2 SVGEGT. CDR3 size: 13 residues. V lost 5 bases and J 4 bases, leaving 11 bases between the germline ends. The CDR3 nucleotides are TGTGCCAGCAGTATCCAGGGACCCTATGGCTACACCTTC. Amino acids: CASSIQGPYGYTF.

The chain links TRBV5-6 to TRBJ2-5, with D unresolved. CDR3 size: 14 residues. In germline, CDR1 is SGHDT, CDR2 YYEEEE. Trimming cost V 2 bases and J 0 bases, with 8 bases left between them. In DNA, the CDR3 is TGTGCCAGCAGCTTATTTGGAAACCAAGAGACCCAGTACTTC. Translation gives CASSLFGNQETQYF.

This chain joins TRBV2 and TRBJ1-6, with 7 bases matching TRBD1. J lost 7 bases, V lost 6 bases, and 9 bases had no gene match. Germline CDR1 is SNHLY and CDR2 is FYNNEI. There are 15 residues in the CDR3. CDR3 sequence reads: CASRGFQQGNSPLHF. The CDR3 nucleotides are TGTGCCAGCAGGGGGTTCCAACAGGGGAATTCACCCCTCCACTTT.

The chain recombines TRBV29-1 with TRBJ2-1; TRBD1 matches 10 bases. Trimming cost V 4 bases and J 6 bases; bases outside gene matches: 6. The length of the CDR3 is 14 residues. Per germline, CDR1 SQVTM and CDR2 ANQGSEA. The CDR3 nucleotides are TGCAGCGTTGCCTCCGGGACAGGGGCCAATGAGCAGTTCTTC. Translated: CSVASGTGANEQFF.

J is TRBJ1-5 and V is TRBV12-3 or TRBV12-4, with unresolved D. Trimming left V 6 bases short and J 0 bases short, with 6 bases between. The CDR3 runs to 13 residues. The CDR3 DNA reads TGTGCCAGCAGCTGGCATAGCAATCAGCCCCAGCATTTT. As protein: CASSWHSNQPQHF.

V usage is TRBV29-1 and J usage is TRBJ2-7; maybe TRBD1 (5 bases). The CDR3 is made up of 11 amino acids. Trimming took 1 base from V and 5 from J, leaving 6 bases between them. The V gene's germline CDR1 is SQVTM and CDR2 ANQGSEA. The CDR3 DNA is TGCAGCGTTGAAGCCAGGGACGAGCAGTACTTC. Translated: CSVEARDEQYF.

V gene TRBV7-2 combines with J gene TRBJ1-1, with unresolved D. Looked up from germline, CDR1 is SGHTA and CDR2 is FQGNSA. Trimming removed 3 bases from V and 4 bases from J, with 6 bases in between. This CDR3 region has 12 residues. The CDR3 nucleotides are TGTGCCAGCAGCTTTCCCCCCACTGAAGCTTTCTTT. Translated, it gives CASSFPPTEAFF.

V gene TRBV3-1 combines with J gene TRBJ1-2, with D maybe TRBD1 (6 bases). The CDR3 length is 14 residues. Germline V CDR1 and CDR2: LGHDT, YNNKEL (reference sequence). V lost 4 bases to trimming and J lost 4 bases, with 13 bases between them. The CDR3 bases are TGTGCCAGCAGCCCGAGAGGGGGAACCTATGGCTACACCTTC. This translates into CASSPRGGTYGYTF.

The CDR3 bases are TGTGCCAGCAGTGATGGCAGAAGAGTTTACGAGCAGTACTTC. Translated, it gives CASSDGRRVYEQYF. The rearrangement joins TRBV6-1 to TRBJ2-7; no firm D call. V was clipped by 3 bases and J by 4 bases, with 13 bases between them. This CDR3 is built from 14 residues. CDR1 is MNHNS, CDR2 SASEGT, per germline.

CDR3 DNA: TGTGCCAGCAGTGTCGACAGGGGGGCTTTCTTT. Protein sequence: CASSVDRGAFF. The V gene is TRBV2, the J gene TRBJ1-1; 9 nucleotides align to TRBD1. CDR1 and CDR2 (germline): SNHLY, FYNNEI. J gave up 11 bases and V 4 bases, and 2 bases lay outside the gene matches. The CDR3 contains 11 residues.

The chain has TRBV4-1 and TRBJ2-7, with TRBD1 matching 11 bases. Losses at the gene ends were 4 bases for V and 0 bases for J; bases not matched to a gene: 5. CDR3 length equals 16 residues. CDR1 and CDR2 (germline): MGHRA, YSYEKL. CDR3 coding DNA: TGCGCCAGCAGCCCCCGGACAGGGGGCGTCTCCTACGAGCAGTACTTC. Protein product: CASSPRTGGVSYEQYF.

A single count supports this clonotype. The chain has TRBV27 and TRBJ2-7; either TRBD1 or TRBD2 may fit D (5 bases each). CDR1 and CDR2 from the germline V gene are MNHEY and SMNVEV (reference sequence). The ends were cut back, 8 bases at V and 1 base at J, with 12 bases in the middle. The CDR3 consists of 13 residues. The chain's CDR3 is CASWRGGSYEQYF. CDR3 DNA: TGTGCCAGCTGGCGTGGGGGATCCTACGAGCAGTACTTC.